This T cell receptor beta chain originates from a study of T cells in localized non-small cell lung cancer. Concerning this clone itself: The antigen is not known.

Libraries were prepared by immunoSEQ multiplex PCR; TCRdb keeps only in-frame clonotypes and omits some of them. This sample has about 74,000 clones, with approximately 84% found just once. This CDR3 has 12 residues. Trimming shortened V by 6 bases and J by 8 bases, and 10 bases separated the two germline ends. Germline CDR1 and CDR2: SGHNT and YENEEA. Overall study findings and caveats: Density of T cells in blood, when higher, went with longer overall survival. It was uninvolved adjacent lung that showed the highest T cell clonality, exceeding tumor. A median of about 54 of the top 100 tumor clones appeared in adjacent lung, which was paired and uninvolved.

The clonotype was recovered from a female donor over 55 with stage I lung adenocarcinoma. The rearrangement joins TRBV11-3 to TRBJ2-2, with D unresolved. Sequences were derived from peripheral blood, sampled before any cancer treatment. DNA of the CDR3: TGTGCCAGCAGTAGGTTCCCAGGGGAGCTGTTTTTT. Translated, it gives CASSRFPGELFF.